This T cell receptor (beta chain) was sequenced in a study of blood T cell repertoires in COVID-19. This clone was observed once. Assay: immunoSEQ multiplex PCR; the TCRdb copy retains only in-frame clones and omits some. The sample comprises about 310,000 clones, around 90% of which are singletons, and roughly 1% rests with the top ten. V dropped 4 bases and J dropped 6 bases, with 15 bases sitting between them. This CDR3 is built from 14 residues. Germline V gene lookup returns CDR1 MNHNY and CDR2 SVGAGI (reference sequence). The sequencing input was peripheral blood. The genes are TRBV6-6 and TRBJ1-1; no clear D gene. The sequence came from a woman in her thirties or forties with COVID-19, enrolled during active disease. CDR3 in DNA: TGTGCCAGCAGTTCACCGGGCCCCGGGGCTGAAGCTTTCTTT. This gives the protein CASSSPGPGAEAFF.